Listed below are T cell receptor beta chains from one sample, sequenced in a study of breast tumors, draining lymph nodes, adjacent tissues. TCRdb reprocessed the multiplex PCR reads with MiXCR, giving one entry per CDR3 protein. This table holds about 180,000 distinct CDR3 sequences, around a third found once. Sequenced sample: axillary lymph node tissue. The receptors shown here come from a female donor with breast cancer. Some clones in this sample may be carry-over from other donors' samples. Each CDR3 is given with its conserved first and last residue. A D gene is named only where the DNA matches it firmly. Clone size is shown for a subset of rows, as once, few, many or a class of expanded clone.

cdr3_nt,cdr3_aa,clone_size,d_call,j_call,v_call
TGTGCCAGCGCCGGGACAGGGTACGGCAATCAGCCCCAGCATTTT,CASAGTGYGNQPQHF,-,TRBD1,TRBJ1-5,TRBV19
TGTGCCAGCAGTCAAGCGTCGCGGGGCCCTACCAACGAGCAGTACTTC,CASSQASRGPTNEQYF,few,-,TRBJ2-7,TRBV6-1
TGTGCCAGCACCGGAGGTAGCGGTTCTGGCGATGAGCAGTTCTTC,CASTGGSGSGDEQFF,few,-,TRBJ2-1,TRBV3-1
TGCAGTGCTAGCCAGAAAACTACAGGGAACCTAAAGGGCTACACCTTC,CSASQKTTGNLKGYTF,many,-,TRBJ1-2,TRBV20-1
TGTGCCAGCGGGAATTGGAAGAGCACAGATACGCAGTATTTT,CASGNWKSTDTQYF,many,-,TRBJ2-3,TRBV12-3/TRBV12-4
TGTGCCATCAGTGTAGCGGGGGGCCGGGATGAGCAGTTCTTC,CAISVAGGRDEQFF,-,TRBD2,TRBJ2-1,TRBV10-3
TGCAGTACACCGGGACTAGTCTTAGATGAGCAGTTCTTC,CSTPGLVLDEQFF,many,TRBD2,TRBJ2-1,TRBV20-1
TGTGCCAGCAGCTTCTTCACAGATACGCAGTATTTT,CASSFFTDTQYF,many,-,TRBJ2-3,TRBV5-6
TGTGCCAGCAGCTCTGTCCGGGACAGGGGGTCGAATCAGCCCCAGCATTTT,CASSSVRDRGSNQPQHF,many,TRBD1,TRBJ1-5,TRBV5-8
TGTGCCAGCAGTTACTCGAGTTCCGGGGAGCTGTTTTTT,CASSYSSSGELFF,few,-,TRBJ2-2,TRBV6-5
TGCGCCAGCAGCCTCTTAGCATGGGACACCGGGGAGCTGTTTTTT,CASSLLAWDTGELFF,many,-,TRBJ2-2,TRBV5-1
TGTGCCAGCAGGGGGGCGACGGGCAATCAGCCCCAGCATTTT,CASRGATGNQPQHF,many,-,TRBJ1-5,TRBV2
TGTGCCAGCAGTTCACAGGGGGTGCTGGACAATGAGCAGTTCTTC,CASSSQGVLDNEQFF,-,TRBD1,TRBJ2-1,TRBV12-3/TRBV12-4
TGCGCCACCAGCAGGTCGCGGGGCAGGAGGGCCGTATACCCTAGCGGGAACCGAGATGCGCAGTATTTT,CATSRSRGRRAVYPSGNRDAQYF,-,TRBD2,TRBJ2-3,TRBV15
TGTGCCAGCAGATGGGGACAGACCTTTAGCACAGATACGCAGTATTTT,CASRWGQTFSTDTQYF,many,TRBD1,TRBJ2-3,TRBV12-3/TRBV12-4
TGTGCCAGCAGCCTACGGGAGAGAGGGTCCTACGAGCAGTACTTC,CASSLRERGSYEQYF,many,-,TRBJ2-7,TRBV7-8